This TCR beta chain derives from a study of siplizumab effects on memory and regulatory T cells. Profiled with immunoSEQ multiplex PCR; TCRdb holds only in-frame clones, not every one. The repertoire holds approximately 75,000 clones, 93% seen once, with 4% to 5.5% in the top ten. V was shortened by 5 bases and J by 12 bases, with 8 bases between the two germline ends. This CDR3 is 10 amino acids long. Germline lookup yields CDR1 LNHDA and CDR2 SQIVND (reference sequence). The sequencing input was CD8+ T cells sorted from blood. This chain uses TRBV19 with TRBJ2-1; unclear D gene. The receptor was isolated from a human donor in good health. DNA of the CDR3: TGTGCCAGTAGTCTAGGACGGCAGTTCTTC. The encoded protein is CASSLGRQFF.